Below are 28 T cell receptor beta chains sequenced from a single sample in a study of T cell responses to AZD1222 COVID-19 vaccine (dated by TCRdb to the early 2020s). The receptor library was made with the immunoSEQ multiplex PCR assay. Entries here come from immuneACCESS through TCRdb and include only in-frame sequences with V and J called. Some clones fail to appear in such tables; in the studies checked, an unresolved V gene covers under half of the shortfall, and the cause of the remainder is unknown. The sample records about 180,000 clones, 70% to 90% of which are singletons. Jointly, the top ten make up about 9.9% of the sample. The time point label of this sample denotes: about 28 days (+/-7) after the second vaccine dose. The specimen comprised peripheral blood, sampled 28 days after the second AZD1222 dose. These receptors all stem from an adult who received the AZD1222 COVID-19 vaccine.

V usage is TRBV27 and J usage is TRBJ2-2, with D unclear. CDR3 length: 17 amino acids. Germline values: CDR1 MNHEY, CDR2 SMNVEV (reference sequence). V was pared by 4 bases and J by 5 bases, with 20 bases between. The CDR3 here is CASSYSESGGRTGELFF. The CDR3 region has the DNA TGTGCCAGCAGTTATTCCGAATCAGGTGGCAGGACCGGGGAGCTGTTTTTT.

The table lists this clone with a few counts. The gene calls are TRBV10-3 and TRBJ1-5, with TRBD1 identical over 7 bases. This CDR3 region has 15 residues. Germline trimming cut 3 bases from V and 7 bases from J; bases unmatched to any gene: 9. CDR1 is ENHRY, CDR2 SYGVKD, per germline. The CDR3 reads CAISEAAGGRQPQHF. DNA for the CDR3: TGTGCCATCAGTGAAGCGGCAGGGGGGAGGCAGCCCCAGCATTTT.

The chain joins TRBV7-2 to TRBJ1-5; 9 nucleotides line up with TRBD1. This CDR3 has 16 amino acids. The V gene end was trimmed by 1 base and the J gene end by 3 bases; junction bases not matched to a gene: 4. Germline CDR1 and CDR2: SGHTA and FQGNSA. The CDR3 DNA reads as TGTGCCAGCAGCTTAGACGGGACAGGGCTCAATCAGCCCCAGCATTTT. Its protein product is CASSLDGTGLNQPQHF.

The rearrangement joins TRBV6-4 to TRBJ2-2; the match to TRBD2 covers 7 bases. V shed 0 bases and J 2 bases; nucleotides not matched to a gene: 3. Looked up from germline, CDR1 is MRHNA and CDR2 is SNTAGT. There are 16 residues in the CDR3. The CDR3 sequence is CASSDSGLPNTGELFF. DNA for the CDR3: TGTGCCAGCAGTGACTCGGGACTACCTAACACCGGGGAGCTGTTTTTT.

The J gene is TRBJ2-5, the V gene TRBV7-9; D may match TRBD1 or TRBD2 (6 bases each). The V gene's germline CDR1 is SEHNR and CDR2 FQNEAQ (reference sequence). The ends were cut back, 3 bases at V and 1 base at J, with 9 bases in the middle. This CDR3 comprises 14 residues. CDR3 residues: CASSFRGLQETQYF. The CDR3, as DNA: TGTGCCAGCAGCTTCAGGGGACTCCAAGAGACCCAGTACTTC.

This clone has only one observation. CDR3 amino acids: CASSWRMASQETQYF. The CDR3, as DNA: TGTGCCAGCAGTTGGAGGATGGCAAGCCAAGAGACCCAGTACTTC. This chain uses TRBV7-8 with TRBJ2-5; TRBD2 is a possible D gene (5 bases). Trimming removed 6 bases at V and 1 base at J, with 15 bases between. Germline V gene sequence: CDR1 SGHVS, CDR2 FQNEAQ. The CDR3 extends over 15 amino acids.

This chain uses TRBV6-5 with TRBJ1-5; D gene unclear. Trimming left V 5 bases short and J 2 bases short, with 13 bases between. CDR1 and CDR2 from the germline V gene are MNHEY and SVGAGI. The length of the CDR3 is 15 residues. The CDR3 bases are TGTGCCAGCAGTCAACGACTCCGGGGCAATCAGCCCCAGCATTTT. Encoded protein: CASSQRLRGNQPQHF.

There are a few counts of this clone. This sequence joins TRBV28 and TRBJ1-5, with D hard to call. In germline, CDR1 is MDHEN, CDR2 SYDVKM. V gave up 8 bases and J gave up 0 bases, with 14 bases separating them. The CDR3 consists of 15 residues. The CDR3 DNA follows: TGTGCCAGCTACCCGACCAGGACTAGCAATCAGCCCCAGCATTTT. This encodes CASYPTRTSNQPQHF.

This chain joins TRBV9 and TRBJ1-6; tentatively, D is TRBD1 (5 bases). From germline, CDR1 is SGDLS and CDR2 YYNGEE. This CDR3 region has 18 residues. Deletions cut 3 bases from V and 0 bases from J, with 16 bases between. CDR3 sequence (DNA): TGTGCCAGCAGCGACCCAGGAACAGGTCTCTCCTATAATTCACCCCTCCACTTT. Translated, it gives CASSDPGTGLSYNSPLHF.

The CDR3 DNA sequence: TGTGCCAGCCTGGGAGACAGCCTTGGAAACACCATATATTTT. Translation gives CASLGDSLGNTIYF. The chain is built from TRBV2 and TRBJ1-3; D is possibly TRBD1 (5 bases). Trimming removed 8 bases from V and 3 bases from J, with 14 bases in between. CDR1 and CDR2 (germline): SNHLY, FYNNEI. The CDR3 spans 14 residues.

The chain employs TRBV5-1 and TRBJ1-6; D gene uncertain. This CDR3 region has 14 residues. The V end was cut by 0 bases, the J end by 7 bases, with 8 bases between. In germline, CDR1 is SGHRS, CDR2 YFSETQ. In DNA, the CDR3 is TGCGCCAGCAGCTTGGACAGTAGGAATTCACCCCTCCACTTT. Amino acids: CASSLDSRNSPLHF.

V is TRBV5-3 and J is TRBJ2-1; D might be TRBD1 (6 bases). TRBV5-3 falls under the ORF class, with uncertain function. The CDR3 length is 15 residues. The V and J ends lost 4 bases and 3 bases respectively, with 14 bases between them. Here the CDR3 DNA reads TGTGCCAGAAGCCCTTTACAGGGTATCTACAATGAGCAGTTCTTC. Translation gives CARSPLQGIYNEQFF.

The rearrangement joins TRBV9 to TRBJ2-7; the D is unclear. With 0 bases removed from V and 3 bases from J, the gap between germline ends came to 10 bases. This CDR3 comprises 14 residues. Germline assignment: CDR1 SGDLS and CDR2 YYNGEE. CDR3 residues: CASSVAHRDYEQYF. The CDR3 nucleotides are TGTGCCAGCAGCGTAGCCCACAGAGACTACGAGCAGTACTTC.

This clone has more than one count but fewer than ten. V is TRBV6-9 and J is TRBJ1-5; D is undetermined. Germline CDR1 is MNHGY and CDR2 is SVAAGI. V was clipped by 8 bases and J by 0 bases, with 14 bases between them. The CDR3 runs to 15 residues. CDR3 loop: CASGGREYSNQPQHF. In DNA form, the CDR3 reads TGTGCCAGCGGAGGACGGGAATATAGCAATCAGCCCCAGCATTTT.

This chain uses TRBV7-9 with TRBJ2-1, with D uncertain. This CDR3 is built from 12 residues. The germline V and J ends were trimmed by 2 bases and 9 bases, with 8 bases remaining between them. In germline, CDR1 is SEHNR, CDR2 FQNEAQ (reference sequence). The CDR3 reads CASSLSVFEQFF. CDR3 in DNA: TGTGCCAGCAGCTTATCAGTATTTGAGCAGTTCTTC.

The chain is built from TRBV6-5 and TRBJ1-2; 7 nucleotides line up with TRBD1. Trimming cost V 2 bases and J 0 bases; bases outside gene matches: 6. Germline V gene sequence: CDR1 MNHEY, CDR2 SVGAGI. The CDR3 runs 16 residues. The CDR3 DNA follows: TGTGCCAGCAGTTACCGTATGACAGGGTCTAACTATGGCTACACCTTC. This sequence encodes CASSYRMTGSNYGYTF.

On this clone: Additional DNA sequences in this sample encode the identical CDR3. The chain has TRBV6-5 and TRBJ1-5, with no clear D. CDR3 length: 13 amino acids. V lost 5 bases and J 4 bases, leaving 9 bases between the germline ends. CDR1 is MNHEY, CDR2 SVGAGI, per germline. CDR3 bases: TGTGCCAGCAGTCCTCGGGGTAATCAGCCCCAGCATTTT. Protein: CASSPRGNQPQHF.

The chain carries TRBV5-8 and TRBJ2-2; TRBD1 agrees at 8 bases. CDR1 and CDR2 from the germline V gene are SGHTS and YDEGEE. This CDR3 contains 16 residues. The trim removed 4 bases at V and 4 bases at J, leaving 9 bases unmatched. CDR3 amino acids: CASSPRRTGGTGELFF. The DNA for the CDR3 is TGTGCCAGCAGCCCCCGCAGAACAGGGGGCACCGGGGAGCTGTTTTTT.

The rearrangement uses TRBV6-2 or TRBV6-3 and TRBJ1-1; D unresolved. In germline, CDR1 is MNHEY, CDR2 SVGEGT. Trimming shortened V by 5 bases and J by 1 base, and 8 bases separated the two germline ends. The CDR3 is 13 amino acids. CDR3 sequence (DNA): TGTGCCAGCAGTGCGGTGTCGAACACTGAAGCTTTCTTT. Its translation is CASSAVSNTEAFF.

This clone was detected only once. V and J are TRBV29-1 and TRBJ1-2; D gene unclear. The CDR3 has 18 amino acids. With 4 bases removed from V and 3 bases from J, the gap between germline ends came to 27 bases. From germline, CDR1 is SQVTM and CDR2 ANQGSEA. CDR3 residues: CSVGALTLSLPRHYGYTF. Written as DNA, the CDR3 is TGCAGCGTTGGGGCCCTCACGCTGTCCCTTCCCCGTCACTATGGCTACACCTTC.

The gene calls are TRBV9 and TRBJ2-2, with D maybe TRBD2 (6 bases). V was cut by 4 bases and J by 7 bases, with 17 bases left in between. CDR3 size: 15 residues. CDR1 and CDR2 from the germline V gene are SGDLS and YYNGEE. CDR3 protein: CASSHGTPRSGELFF. As DNA, the CDR3 is TGTGCCAGCAGCCACGGGACTCCCCGGAGCGGGGAGCTGTTTTTT. The full variable domain, completed using reference TRBV9 and TRBJ2-2, is DSGVTQTPKHLITATGQRVTLRCSPRSGDLSVYWYQQSLDQGLQFLIQYYNGEERAKGNILERFSAQQFPDLHSELNLSSLELGDSALYFCASSHGTPRSGELFFGEGSRLTVL.

CDR3 sequence (DNA): TGCGCCAGCAGCTGGGGACTAGCGGGTGAGACCCAGTACTTC. Amino acid sequence: CASSWGLAGETQYF. This chain uses TRBV5-1 with TRBJ2-5; TRBD2 matches at 12 bases. The V and J ends lost 3 bases and 5 bases, in that order; junction bases with no gene match: 2. Germline V lookup: CDR1 SGHRS, CDR2 YFSETQ. CDR3 length: 14 residues. Filled out from reference TRBV5-1 and TRBJ2-5, the complete variable domain reads KAGVTQTPRYLIKTRGQQVTLSCSPISGHRSVSWYQQTPGQGLQFLFEYFSETQRNKGNFPGRFSGRQFSNSRSEMNVSTLELGDSALYLCASSWGLAGETQYFGPGTRLLVL.

The chain joins TRBV15 to TRBJ1-1; unclear D gene. Trimming left V 5 bases short and J 5 bases short, with 12 bases between. Germline-derived CDR1 and CDR2 are LNHNV and YYDKDF (reference sequence). This CDR3 comprises 13 residues. Here the CDR3 DNA reads TGTGCCACCAGCGGAGGGTTAGGTACTGAAGCTTTCTTT. Protein: CATSGGLGTEAFF.

The genes are TRBV6-5 and TRBJ2-5, with D possibly being TRBD1 (6 bases). The V gene lost 4 bases and the J gene lost 5 bases, with 17 bases spanning the gap. This CDR3 is 15 amino acids long. Germline CDR1 reads MNHEY; CDR2 reads SVGAGI. The CDR3 protein is CASSSQNRALETQYF. In DNA form, the CDR3 reads TGTGCCAGCAGTTCCCAAAACAGGGCCCTTGAGACCCAGTACTTC.

The rearrangement uses TRBV20-1 and TRBJ1-5; TRBD1 matches at 7 bases. This CDR3 has 16 amino acids. CDR1 is DFQATT, CDR2 SNEGSKA, per germline (reference sequence). The junction had 15 bases not matched to a gene; V was cut back by 3 bases and J by 7 bases. CDR3 loop: CSASLGQAGGGQPQHF. The DNA of the CDR3 is TGCAGTGCTAGTCTCGGACAGGCGGGCGGGGGGCAGCCCCAGCATTTT.

This chain connects TRBV11-2 to TRBJ2-2; TRBD2 matches at 7 bases. V trimming: 5 bases; J trimming: 6 bases; junction bases outside the gene matches: 12. The CDR3 runs to 16 residues. Germline V CDR1 and CDR2: SGHAT, FQNNGV. Here the CDR3 reads CASSVSGARFSGELFF. The CDR3 DNA reads TGTGCCAGCAGCGTAAGCGGGGCGCGGTTTTCCGGGGAGCTGTTTTTT.

J is TRBJ1-1 and V is TRBV9; D ambiguous. This CDR3 region has 14 residues. Germline V gene lookup returns CDR1 SGDLS and CDR2 YYNGEE. V lost 0 bases, J lost 1 base, and 7 bases lay in between. The CDR3 DNA reads TGTGCCAGCAGCGTAGATTTTGGGAACACTGAAGCTTTCTTT. Amino acids: CASSVDFGNTEAFF.

J is TRBJ1-6 and V is TRBV5-4; 8 bases align to TRBD1. CDR3 size: 15 residues. Per the germline V gene, CDR1 is SGHNT and CDR2 is YYREEE (reference sequence). With V trimmed by 7 bases and J by 8 bases, 11 bases remained unmatched. The CDR3 DNA follows: TGTGCCAGCGGCCTCCAGGGGGCTCGGGATTCACCCCTCCACTTT. Translated, it gives CASGLQGARDSPLHF.